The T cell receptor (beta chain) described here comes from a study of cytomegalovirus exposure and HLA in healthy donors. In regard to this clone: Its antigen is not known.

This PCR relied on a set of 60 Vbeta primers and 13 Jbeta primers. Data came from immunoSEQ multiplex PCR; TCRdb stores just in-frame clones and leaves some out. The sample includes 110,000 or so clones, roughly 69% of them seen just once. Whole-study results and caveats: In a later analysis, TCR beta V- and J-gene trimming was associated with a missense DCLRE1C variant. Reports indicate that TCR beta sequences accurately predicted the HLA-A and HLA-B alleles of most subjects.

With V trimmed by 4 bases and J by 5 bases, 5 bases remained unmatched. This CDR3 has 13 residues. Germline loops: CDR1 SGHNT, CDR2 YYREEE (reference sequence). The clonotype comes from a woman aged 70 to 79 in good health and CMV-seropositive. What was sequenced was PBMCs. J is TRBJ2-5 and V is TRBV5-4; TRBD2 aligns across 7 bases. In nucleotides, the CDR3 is TGTGCCAGCAGCCCCCAGGGAGGGGAGACCCAGTACTTC. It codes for CASSPQGGETQYF.